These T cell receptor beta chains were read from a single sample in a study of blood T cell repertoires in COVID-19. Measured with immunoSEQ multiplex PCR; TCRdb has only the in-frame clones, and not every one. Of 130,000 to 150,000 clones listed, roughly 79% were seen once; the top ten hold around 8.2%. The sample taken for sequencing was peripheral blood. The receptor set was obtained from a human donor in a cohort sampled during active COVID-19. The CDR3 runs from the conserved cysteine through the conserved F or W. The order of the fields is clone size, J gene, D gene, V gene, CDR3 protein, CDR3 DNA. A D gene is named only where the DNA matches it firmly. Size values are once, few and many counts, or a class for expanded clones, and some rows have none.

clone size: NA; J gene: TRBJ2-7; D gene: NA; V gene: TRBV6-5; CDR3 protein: CASNRFRGSSYEQYF; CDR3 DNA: TGTGCCAGCAATCGCTTCAGGGGTTCGTCCTACGAGCAGTACTTC
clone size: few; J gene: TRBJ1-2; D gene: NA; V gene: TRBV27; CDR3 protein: CASSWGREGFGGYTF; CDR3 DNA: TGTGCCAGCAGTTGGGGCAGGGAGGGGTTCGGTGGCTACACCTTC
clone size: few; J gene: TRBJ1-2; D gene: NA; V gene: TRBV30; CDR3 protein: CAWSAHREKLGGYTF; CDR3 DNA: TGTGCCTGGAGCGCCCACAGGGAAAAGCTAGGTGGCTACACCTTC
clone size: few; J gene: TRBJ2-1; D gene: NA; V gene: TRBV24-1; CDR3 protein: CATSNNRGNEQFF; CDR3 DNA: TGTGCCACCTCCAACAATAGGGGGAATGAGCAGTTCTTC
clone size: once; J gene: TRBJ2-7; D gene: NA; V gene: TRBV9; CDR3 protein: CASSVENMREQYF; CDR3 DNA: TGTGCCAGCAGCGTAGAGAATATGAGGGAGCAGTACTTC
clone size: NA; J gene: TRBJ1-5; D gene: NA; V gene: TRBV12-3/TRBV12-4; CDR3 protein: CASSINSNQPQHF; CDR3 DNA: TGTGCCAGCAGTATTAATAGCAATCAGCCCCAGCATTTT
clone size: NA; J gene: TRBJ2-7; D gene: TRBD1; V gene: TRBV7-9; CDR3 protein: CASSSGQPREEQYF; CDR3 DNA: TGTGCCAGCAGCTCGGGACAGCCCCGTGAAGAGCAGTACTTC
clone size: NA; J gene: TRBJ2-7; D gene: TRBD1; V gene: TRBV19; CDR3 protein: CASKPRSPPPPTDRGGYEQYF; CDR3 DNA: TGTGCCAGTAAACCCCGCTCACCCCCACCGCCCACCGACAGGGGTGGTTACGAGCAGTACTTC
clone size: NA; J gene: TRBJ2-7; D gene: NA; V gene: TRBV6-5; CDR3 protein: CASRRDTGAYEQYF; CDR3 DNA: TGTGCCAGCAGACGGGACACCGGAGCCTACGAGCAGTACTTC
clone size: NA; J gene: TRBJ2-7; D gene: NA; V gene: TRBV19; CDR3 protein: CASSPRDPVTKQYF; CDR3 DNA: TGTGCCAGTAGCCCCCGGGATCCCGTTACGAAGCAGTACTTC
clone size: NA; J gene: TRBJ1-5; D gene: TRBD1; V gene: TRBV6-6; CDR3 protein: CASSYSSTGDSSYHF; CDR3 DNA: TGTGCCAGCAGTTACTCGAGCACTGGGGACAGTTCGTATCATTTT
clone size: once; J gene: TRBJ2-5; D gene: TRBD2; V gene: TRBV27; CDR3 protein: CASSFAGGPQETQYF; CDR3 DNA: TGTGCCAGCAGTTTCGCGGGAGGGCCCCAAGAGACCCAGTACTTC
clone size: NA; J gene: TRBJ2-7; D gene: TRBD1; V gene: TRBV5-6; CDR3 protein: CASSLGQGASEQYF; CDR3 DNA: TGTGCCAGCAGCTTGGGACAGGGGGCGTCAGAGCAGTACTTC
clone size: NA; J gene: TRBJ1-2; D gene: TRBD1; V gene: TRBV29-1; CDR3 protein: CSVNGGGTDYTF; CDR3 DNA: TGCAGCGTTAACGGTGGGGGGACAGACTACACCTTC
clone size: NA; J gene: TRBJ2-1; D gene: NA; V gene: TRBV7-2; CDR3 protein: CASSLAHLYEQFF; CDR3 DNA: TGTGCCAGCAGCTTAGCACACCTCTATGAGCAGTTCTTC
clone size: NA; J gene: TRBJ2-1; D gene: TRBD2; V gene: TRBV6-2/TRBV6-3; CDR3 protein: CASSWGTLAAALF; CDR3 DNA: TGTGCCAGCAGTTGGGGGACACTAGCGGCGGCGCTCTTC
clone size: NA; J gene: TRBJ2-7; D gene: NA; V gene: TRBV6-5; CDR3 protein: CASSYSDSTYEQYF; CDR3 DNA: TGTGCCAGCAGTTACTCCGACAGCACCTACGAGCAGTACTTC
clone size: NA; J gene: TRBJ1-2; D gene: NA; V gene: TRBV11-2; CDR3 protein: CASSLEAPVPYGYTF; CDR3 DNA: TGTGCCAGCAGCTTAGAAGCCCCCGTTCCCTATGGCTACACCTTC
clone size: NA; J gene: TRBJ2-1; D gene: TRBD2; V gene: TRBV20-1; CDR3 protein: CSASVFRTSGTRELSRNEQFF; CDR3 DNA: TGCAGTGCTAGTGTTTTTCGGACTAGCGGGACGCGCGAACTATCTAGGAATGAGCAGTTCTTC
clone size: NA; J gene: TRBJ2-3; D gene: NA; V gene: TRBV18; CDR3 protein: CASSPSGTAGLKNTDTQYF; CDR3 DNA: TGTGCCAGCTCACCTTCTGGAACAGCGGGTCTTAAAAACACAGATACGCAGTATTTT
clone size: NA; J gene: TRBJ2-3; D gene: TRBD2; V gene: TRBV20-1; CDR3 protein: CSASKLAGGFPDTQYF; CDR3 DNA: TGCAGTGCTAGTAAACTAGCGGGAGGTTTCCCCGATACGCAGTATTTT
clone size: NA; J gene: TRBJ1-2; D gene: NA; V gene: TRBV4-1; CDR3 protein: CASSPRSTENYGYTF; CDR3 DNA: TGCGCCAGCAGCCCCAGATCGACAGAGAACTATGGCTACACCTTC
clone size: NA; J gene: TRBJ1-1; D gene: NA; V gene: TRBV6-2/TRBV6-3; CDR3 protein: CASSYRQGWNAEAFF; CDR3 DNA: TGTGCCAGCAGTTACCGCCAGGGGTGGAACGCTGAAGCTTTCTTT
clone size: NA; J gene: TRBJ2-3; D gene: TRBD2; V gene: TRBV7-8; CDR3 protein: CASSSGTSGITDTQYF; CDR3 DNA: TGTGCCAGCAGCTCGGGGACTAGCGGGATCACAGATACGCAGTATTTT
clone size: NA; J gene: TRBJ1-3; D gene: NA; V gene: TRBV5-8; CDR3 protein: CASSFPSAGNTIYF; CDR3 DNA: TGTGCCAGCAGCTTTCCGTCGGCTGGAAACACCATATATTTT
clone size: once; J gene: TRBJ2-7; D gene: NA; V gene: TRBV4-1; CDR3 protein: CASSLGQWSSYEQYF; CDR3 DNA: TGCGCCAGCAGCCTCGGACAGTGGAGCTCCTACGAGCAGTACTTC
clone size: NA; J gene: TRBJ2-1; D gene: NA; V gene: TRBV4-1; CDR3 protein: CASSQVQRSAGEGNEQFF; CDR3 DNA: TGCGCCAGCAGCCAAGTTCAGCGGTCCGCCGGAGAGGGTAATGAGCAGTTCTTC
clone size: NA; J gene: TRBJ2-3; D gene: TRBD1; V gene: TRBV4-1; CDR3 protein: CASSQVGTGTTDTQYF; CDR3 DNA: TGCGCCAGCAGCCAAGTAGGGACAGGGACCACAGATACGCAGTATTTT
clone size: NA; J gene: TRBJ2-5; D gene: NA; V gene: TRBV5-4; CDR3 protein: CASSLDRQETQYF; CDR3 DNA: TGTGCCAGCAGCTTGGACAGGCAAGAGACCCAGTACTTC
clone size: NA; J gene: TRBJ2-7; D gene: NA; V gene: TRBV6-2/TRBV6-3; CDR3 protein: CASSYYGSLYEQYF; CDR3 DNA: TGTGCCAGCAGTTACTACGGGAGTCTCTACGAGCAGTACTTC
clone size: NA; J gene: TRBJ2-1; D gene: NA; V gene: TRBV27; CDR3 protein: CASSFPPGNEQFF; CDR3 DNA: TGTGCCAGCAGTTTCCCGCCGGGAAATGAGCAGTTCTTC
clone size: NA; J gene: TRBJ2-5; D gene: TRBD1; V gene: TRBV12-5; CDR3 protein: CASVRGRETQYF; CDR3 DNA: TGTGCTAGTGTAAGGGGGCGAGAGACCCAGTACTTC
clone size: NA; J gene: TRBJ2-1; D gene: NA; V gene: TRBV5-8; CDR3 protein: CASSSTHPNEQFF; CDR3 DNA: TGTGCCAGCAGCTCGACACATCCTAATGAGCAGTTCTTC
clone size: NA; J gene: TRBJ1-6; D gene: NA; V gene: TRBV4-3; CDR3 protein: CASSQFTDPSYNSPLHF; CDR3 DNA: TGCGCCAGCAGCCAATTTACAGACCCCTCCTATAATTCACCCCTCCACTTT
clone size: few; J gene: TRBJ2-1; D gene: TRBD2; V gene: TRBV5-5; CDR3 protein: CASSFATGGFYNEQFF; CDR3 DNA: TGTGCCAGCAGCTTTGCTACGGGAGGGTTCTACAATGAGCAGTTCTTC
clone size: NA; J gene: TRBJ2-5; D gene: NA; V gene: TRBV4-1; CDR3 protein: CASSQFQGETQYF; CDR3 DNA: TGCGCCAGCAGCCAATTCCAGGGAGAGACCCAGTACTTC
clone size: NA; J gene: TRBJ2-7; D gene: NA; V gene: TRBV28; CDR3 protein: CASIPEAAYEQYF; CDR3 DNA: TGTGCCAGCATACCCGAGGCCGCCTACGAGCAGTACTTC
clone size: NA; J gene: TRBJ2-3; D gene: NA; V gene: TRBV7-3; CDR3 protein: CASSSLTESSTDTQYF; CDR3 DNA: TGTGCCAGCAGCTCCTTGACGGAGTCTAGCACAGATACGCAGTATTTT
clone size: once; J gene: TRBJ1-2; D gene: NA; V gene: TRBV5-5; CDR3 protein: CASSLEWQGFSGYTF; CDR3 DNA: TGTGCCAGCAGCTTGGAGTGGCAGGGTTTTTCTGGCTACACCTTC
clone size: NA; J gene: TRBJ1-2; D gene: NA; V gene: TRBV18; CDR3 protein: CASSPSQDSGYTF; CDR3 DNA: TGTGCCAGCTCACCATCGCAGGACAGTGGCTACACCTTC
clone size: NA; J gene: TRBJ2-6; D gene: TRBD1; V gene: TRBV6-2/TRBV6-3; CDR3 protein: CASSYPGQVSGANVLTF; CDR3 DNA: TGTGCCAGCAGTTACCCGGGACAGGTTTCTGGGGCCAACGTCCTGACTTTC
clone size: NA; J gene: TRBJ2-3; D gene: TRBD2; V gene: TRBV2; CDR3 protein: CASRGGSSGSHTQYF; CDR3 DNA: TGTGCCAGCAGGGGGGGCTCTAGCGGGAGTCATACGCAGTATTTT
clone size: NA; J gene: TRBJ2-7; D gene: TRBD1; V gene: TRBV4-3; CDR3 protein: CASSQDYQQGFFYEQYF; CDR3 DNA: TGCGCCAGCAGCCAAGATTACCAACAGGGGTTCTTTTACGAGCAGTACTTC
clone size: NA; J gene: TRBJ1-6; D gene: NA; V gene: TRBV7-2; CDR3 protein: CASSLVWQGGNSPLHF; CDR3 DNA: TGTGCCAGCAGCTTAGTGTGGCAGGGCGGCAATTCACCCCTCCACTTT
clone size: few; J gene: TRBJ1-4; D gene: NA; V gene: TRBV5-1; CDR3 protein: CASRSQNEKLFF; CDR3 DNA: TGCGCCAGCAGGAGCCAAAATGAAAAACTGTTTTTT
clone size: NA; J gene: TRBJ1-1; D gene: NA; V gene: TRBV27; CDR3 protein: CASSLWRENTEAFF; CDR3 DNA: TGTGCCAGCAGTTTATGGCGGGAGAACACTGAAGCTTTCTTT
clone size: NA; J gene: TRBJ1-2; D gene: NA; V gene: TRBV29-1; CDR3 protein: CSVGVGGRDGYTF; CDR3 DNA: TGCAGCGTTGGCGTGGGGGGGAGGGATGGCTACACCTTC
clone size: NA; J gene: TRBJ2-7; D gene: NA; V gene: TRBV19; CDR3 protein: CASSTWRLDPEQYF; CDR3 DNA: TGTGCCAGTAGTACATGGAGACTGGATCCAGAGCAGTACTTC
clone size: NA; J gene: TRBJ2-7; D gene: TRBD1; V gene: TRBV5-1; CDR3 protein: CASSLRAQGAPYEQYF; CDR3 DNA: TGCGCCAGCAGCTTGCGGGCACAGGGGGCGCCCTACGAGCAGTACTTC
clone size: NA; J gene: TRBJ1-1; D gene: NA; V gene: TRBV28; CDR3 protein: CASRPLGGFPNTEAFF; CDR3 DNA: TGTGCCAGCCGACCGCTCGGGGGTTTCCCTAACACTGAAGCTTTCTTT
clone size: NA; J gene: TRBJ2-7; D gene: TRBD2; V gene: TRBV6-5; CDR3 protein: CASSWSSGSSYEQYF; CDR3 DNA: TGTGCCAGCAGTTGGAGTAGCGGGAGCTCCTACGAGCAGTACTTC
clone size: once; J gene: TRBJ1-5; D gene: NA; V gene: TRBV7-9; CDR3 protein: CASSSGGSRSSQPQHF; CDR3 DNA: TGTGCCAGCAGTTCGGGCGGGTCCCGATCTAGTCAGCCCCAGCATTTT
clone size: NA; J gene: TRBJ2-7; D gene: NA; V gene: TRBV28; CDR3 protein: CASSLGGADSLYEQYF; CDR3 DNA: TGTGCCAGCAGTTTAGGGGGCGCGGACTCTCTCTACGAGCAGTACTTC
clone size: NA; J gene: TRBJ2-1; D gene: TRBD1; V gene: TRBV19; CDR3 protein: CASSPRQGFDQFF; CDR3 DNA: TGTGCCAGTAGTCCACGACAGGGCTTTGACCAGTTCTTC
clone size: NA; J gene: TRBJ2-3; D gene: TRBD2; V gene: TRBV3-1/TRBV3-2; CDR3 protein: CASSYDLSGSTDTQYF; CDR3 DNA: TGTGCCAGCAGCTATGATCTCAGCGGGAGTACAGATACGCAGTATTTT
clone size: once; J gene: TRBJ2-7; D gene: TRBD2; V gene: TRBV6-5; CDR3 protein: CASRHGGGESYEQYF; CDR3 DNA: TGTGCCAGCAGACACGGGGGGGGAGAGTCCTACGAGCAGTACTTC
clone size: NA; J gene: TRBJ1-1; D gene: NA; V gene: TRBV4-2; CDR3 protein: CASSQVAAGDLIAEAFF; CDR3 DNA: TGTGCCAGCAGCCAAGTTGCTGCGGGGGATTTAATTGCTGAAGCTTTCTTT
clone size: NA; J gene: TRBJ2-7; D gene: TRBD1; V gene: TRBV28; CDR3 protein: CASSPRTGPTYEQYF; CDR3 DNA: TGTGCCAGCAGTCCCCGGACAGGGCCCACCTACGAGCAGTACTTC
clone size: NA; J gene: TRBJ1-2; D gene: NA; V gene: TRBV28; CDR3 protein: CASSLQGLANYGYTF; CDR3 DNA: TGTGCCAGCAGTTTACAGGGTCTGGCTAACTATGGCTACACCTTC
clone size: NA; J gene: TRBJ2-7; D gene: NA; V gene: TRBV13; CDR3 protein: CASSDQGGYEQYF; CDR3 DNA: TGTGCCAGCAGCGATCAGGGGGGCTACGAGCAGTACTTC